The rows below give T cell receptor beta chains drawn from one sample of a study of T-cell memory formation after mild COVID-19. TCRdb redid the calling of the 5' RACE reads with MiXCR, one entry per CDR3 protein. The table shows fewer than 450,000 distinct CDR3 sequences, with around a fifth occurring only once. The specimen was PBMCs or a T cell subset sorted from them (not recorded which). The receptors shown here come from an adult woman who had mild COVID-19 (a few samples of this study predate the infection). Cell type and time point are not known. Each CDR3 is given without its conserved first and last residue.

v_gene	j_gene	CDR3aa
TRBV7-2	TRBJ2-5	ASSLGRVPLTETQY
TRBV10-3	TRBJ2-7	AITDGGSYEQY
TRBV7-3	TRBJ2-1	ASSIRGGNNEQF
TRBV24-1	TRBJ1-2	ATSDWYGYT
TRBV7-9	TRBJ2-4	ASSLGPSGVQY
TRBV7-9	TRBJ1-2	ASSNPDFYYGYT
TRBV5-1	TRBJ2-2	ASSLMGGKGGELF
TRBV12-3/TRBV12-4	TRBJ2-1	ASSPTSGPYNEQF
TRBV5-5	TRBJ2-7	ASSARVGSSYEQY
TRBV3-1	TRBJ2-7	ASSPTSGGSYEQY
TRBV12-3/TRBV12-4	TRBJ1-5	ASSEQGTLGNQPQH
TRBV5-1	TRBJ2-5	ASSFQRGSETQY
TRBV20-1	TRBJ2-1	SAGPNEQF
TRBV4-1	TRBJ2-7	ASSQEPASRVEQY
TRBV2	TRBJ2-5	ASMFLGHEETQY
TRBV12-3/TRBV12-4	TRBJ2-1	ASSPWGSGDVGKQF
TRBV4-2	TRBJ2-1	ASSREAGDGINEQF
TRBV23-1	TRBJ1-5	ASSQSPEYSNQPQH
TRBV24-1	TRBJ2-1	ATSLREGRNNEQF
TRBV5-3	TRBJ2-7	ARSSSGQTAYEQY
TRBV5-5	TRBJ1-1	ASSSTRTEAF
TRBV4-3	TRBJ2-1	ASSQDRRGLEF
TRBV15	TRBJ1-6	ATSRRKAGSPLH
TRBV5-5	TRBJ1-2	ASSFSTADVYGYT
TRBV5-1	TRBJ1-1	ASSLVQVSDTEAF
TRBV6-5	TRBJ1-2	ASSPDRTNYGYT
TRBV6-5	TRBJ2-2	ASSYRGPKVELF